A single T cell receptor beta chain is shown here with its context. This sample is drawn from a study of blood T cell repertoires in COVID-19. On the study more broadly: Some COVID-19 samples were acute and others convalescent; all came from the United States, Italy and Spain. PBMCs, B-cell-depleted T cells, or T cells provided the cDNA or gDNA that made up the material.

Libraries were prepared by immunoSEQ multiplex PCR; TCRdb keeps only in-frame clonotypes and omits some of them. The profile shows roughly 330,000 clones, around 87% of them singletons. J was trimmed by 0 bases and V by 3 bases; bases with no gene match: 22. The CDR3 length is 21 residues. CDR1 GTSNPN and CDR2 SVGIG come from the germline V gene (reference sequence). Before being deemed recovered, Cohort 3 donors had two negative PCRs, clearance, or symptom resolution. The chain recombines TRBV30 with TRBJ1-3, with 8 bases identical to TRBD1. This receptor was obtained from a woman aged 30 to 39 who had recovered from COVID-19. Sequences were obtained from PBMCs or T cells enriched from blood (not recorded which). The CDR3 DNA is TGTGCCTGGAGCCTACTATTCGGGACAGGTACTGCACTCCTCTCTGGAAACACCATATATTTT. The encoded protein is CAWSLLFGTGTALLSGNTIYF. Drawing the rest from reference TRBV30 and TRBJ1-3, the complete variable domain is SQTIHQWPATLVQPVGSPLSLECTVEGTSNPNLYWYRQAAGRGLQLLFYSVGIGQISSEVPQNLSASRPQDRQFILSSKKLLLSDSGFYLCAWSLLFGTGTALLSGNTIYFGEGSWLTVV.